This TCR beta chain is drawn from a study of patients and donors after allogeneic stem cell transplantation. TCRdb recomputed calls from the RT-PCR reads with MiXCR, one row per CDR3 protein. The sample comprises some 230,000 distinct CDR3 sequences, roughly an eighth of which are singletons, and 9.5% to 13% rests with the top ten. The source of this sequence is a human donor who was either an allogeneic HSCT recipient or a stem cell or donor lymphocyte infusion donor (not recorded which). It is not recorded whose cells these are; they may come from a transplant donor. The sample was blood, either unsorted or a sorted T cell fraction (not recorded which).

CDR3 sequence reads: CASSLPGTQYF. CDR3 in DNA: TGTGCCAGCTCACTACCCGGTACGCAGTATTTT. This chain links TRBV18 with TRBJ2-3; D call uncertain. The CDR3 runs 11 residues. Germline V gene sequence: CDR1 KGHSH, CDR2 LQKENI. V dropped 4 bases and J dropped 8 bases, with 7 bases sitting between them.